This is a list of T cell receptor beta chains from one sample in a study of T cells expressing NK-cell markers. TCRdb reprocessed the 5' RACE reads; each CDR3 protein has one entry and no DNA is given. The sample features about 440,000 distinct CDR3 sequences, with roughly 7.2% in its top ten. The sequenced sample consisted of blood T cells: a sorted CD56 or NKG2C T cell subset, CD4+ or CD8+ T cells, or bulk PBMC T cells (not recorded which). These receptor sequences come from a woman between 18 and 69 years old in good health. The CDR3 runs from the conserved cysteine through the conserved F or W.

>TRBV18|TRBJ2-2
CASSPLGNGGAGELFF
>TRBV29-1|TRBJ2-3
CSFAPGTRFFADTQYF
>TRBV28|TRBJ2-5
CASSIRYRGMETQYF
>TRBV4-3|TRBJ2-3
CASSQAPGTGKSLTTDTQYF
>TRBV4-1|TRBJ1-5
CASSQVAGVNQPQHF
>TRBV5-6|TRBJ1-1
CASSLAPAFNTEAFF
>TRBV7-6|TRBJ2-1
CASSYQWNQQFF
>TRBV29-1|TRBJ1-5
CSVVTGLSNQPQHF
>TRBV2|TRBJ2-3
CASSGETSPTADTQYF
>TRBV6-1|TRBJ2-1
CASSGPGETYNEQFF
>TRBV25-1|TRBJ1-1
CASSEFLEFAEAFF
>TRBV6-2/TRBV6-3|TRBJ2-1
CASSLTTYREQFF
>TRBV4-3|TRBJ2-3
CASSQELLTDTQYF
>TRBV27|TRBJ2-7
CASSLSGAADEQYF
>TRBV7-2|TRBJ2-2
CASSFMGAGELFF
>TRBV6-5|TRBJ2-7
CASSSRGSGSYEQYF
>TRBV5-4|TRBJ1-5
CASSAGTGASPQHF
>TRBV5-6|TRBJ1-5
CASSRGVRIDQPQHF
>TRBV9|TRBJ2-3
CASSIVGGAVDTQYF
>TRBV5-4|TRBJ2-1
CASSNGLPDEQFF
>TRBV11-2|TRBJ2-1
CASSFTTSPYNEQFF
>TRBV12-3/TRBV12-4|TRBJ1-6
CARAGTGDDYNSPLHF
>TRBV11-2|TRBJ2-1
CASSLDLSPSSYNEQFF
>TRBV29-1|TRBJ2-1
CSVNDGYNEQFF
>TRBV18|TRBJ1-1
CASSPQGVETEAFF
>TRBV7-9|TRBJ1-2
CASSPRRESSGYTF
>TRBV11-2|TRBJ2-7
CASSQRWLFDRASYEQYF
>TRBV15|TRBJ2-1
CATYPTSGSTPYNEQFF